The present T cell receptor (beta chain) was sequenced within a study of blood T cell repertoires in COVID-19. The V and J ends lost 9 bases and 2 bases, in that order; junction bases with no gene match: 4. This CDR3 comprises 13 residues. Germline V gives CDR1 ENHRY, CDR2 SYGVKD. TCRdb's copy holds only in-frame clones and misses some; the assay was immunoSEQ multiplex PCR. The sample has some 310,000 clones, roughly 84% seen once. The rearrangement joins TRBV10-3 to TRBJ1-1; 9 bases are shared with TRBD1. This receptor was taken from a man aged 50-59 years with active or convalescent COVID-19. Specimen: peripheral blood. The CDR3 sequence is CAMLGQGNTEAFF. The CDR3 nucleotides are TGTGCCATGCTGGGACAGGGCAACACTGAAGCTTTCTTT.